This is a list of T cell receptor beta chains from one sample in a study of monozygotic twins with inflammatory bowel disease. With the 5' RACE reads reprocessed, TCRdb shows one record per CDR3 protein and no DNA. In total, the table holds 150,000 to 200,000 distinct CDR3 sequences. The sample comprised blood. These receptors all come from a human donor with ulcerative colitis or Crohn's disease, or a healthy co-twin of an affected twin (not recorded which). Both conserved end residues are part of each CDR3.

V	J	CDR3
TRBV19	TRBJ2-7	CASSIPGAGGYEQYF
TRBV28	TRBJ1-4	CASSRGHRGSNEKLFF
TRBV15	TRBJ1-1	CAANPDRVNTEAFF
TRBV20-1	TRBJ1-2	CSARGLGSGYGYTF
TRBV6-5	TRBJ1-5	CASSTRKNQPQHF
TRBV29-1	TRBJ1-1	CSVKGQQNTEAFF
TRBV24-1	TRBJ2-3	CATSDLQVETQYF
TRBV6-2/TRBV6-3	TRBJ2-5	CASTHLETQYF
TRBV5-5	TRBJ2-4	CASSLGREDRSVKNIQYF
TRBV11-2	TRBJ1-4	CASSLAATNEKLFF
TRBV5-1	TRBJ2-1	CASSWGTSEIGGQFF
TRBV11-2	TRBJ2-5	CASSQDRGRETQYF
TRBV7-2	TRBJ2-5	CASSKWTDQETQYF
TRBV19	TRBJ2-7	CASRVLDRGDYEQYF
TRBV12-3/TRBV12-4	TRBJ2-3	CASSLPGGTDTQYF
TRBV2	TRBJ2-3	CASSGIAGAPDTQYF
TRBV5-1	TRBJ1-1	CASNPGTENTEAFF
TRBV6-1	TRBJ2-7	CASSEWGSREQYF
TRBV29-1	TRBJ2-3	CSVVVRGTTDTQYF
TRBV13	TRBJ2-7	CASSLALGSGGAFEQYF
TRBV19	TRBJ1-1	CASSMPGTEAFF
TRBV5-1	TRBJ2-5	CASSLGGGAQETQYF
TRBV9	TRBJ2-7	CASSPPGAGAYEQYF
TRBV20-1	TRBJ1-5	CSARGRTHHQPQHF
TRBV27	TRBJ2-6	CASSLSDRVSGANVLTF
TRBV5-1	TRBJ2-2	CASSLGTTGSGELFF
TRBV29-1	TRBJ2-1	CSVDALGQGAGEQFF
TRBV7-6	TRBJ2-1	CASSPGLAVSYNEQFF
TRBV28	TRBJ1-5	CASSLLGGGNQPQHF
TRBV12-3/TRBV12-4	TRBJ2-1	CASSYPGSYNEQFF
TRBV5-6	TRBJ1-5	CASSSARYSNQPQHF
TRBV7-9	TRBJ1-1	CASSFGRTNTEAFF
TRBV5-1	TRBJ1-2	CASSLAEDYGYTF
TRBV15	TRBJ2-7	CATSRVDRGKTYEQYF
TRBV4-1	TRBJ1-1	CASSQDGGTEAFF
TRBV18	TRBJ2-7	CASSSNPGQDYEQYF
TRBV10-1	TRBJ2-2	CASSEPGTQAGELFF
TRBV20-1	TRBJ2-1	CSARRGSYNEQFF
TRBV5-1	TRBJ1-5	CASSPRGGSNQPQHF
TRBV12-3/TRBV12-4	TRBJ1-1	CASSLGGVVEAFF
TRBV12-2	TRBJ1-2	CASRWGRLIYGYTF
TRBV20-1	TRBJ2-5	CSAPKAGALETQYF
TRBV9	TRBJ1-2	CASSGGGLENGYTF
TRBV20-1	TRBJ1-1	CSAADIDTEAFF
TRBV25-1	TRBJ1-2	CASSGRDSEKDHYGYTF
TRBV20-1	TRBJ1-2	CSAPHYPANYGYTF
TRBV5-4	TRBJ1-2	CASSPRGQGHYGYTF
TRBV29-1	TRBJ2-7	CSASGTIDYEQYF
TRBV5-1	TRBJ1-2	CASSLVVGDTYGYTF
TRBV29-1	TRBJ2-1	CSVEDPEDSYNEQFF